This T cell receptor beta chain stems from a study of blood T cell repertoires in COVID-19. V dropped 0 bases and J dropped 2 bases, with 11 bases sitting between them. This CDR3 contains 15 residues. Germline CDR1 SGHDT, CDR2 YYEEEE. This clone has just one count. Assay: immunoSEQ multiplex PCR; the TCRdb copy retains only in-frame clones and omits some. The data hold about 230,000 clones, with 70% to 90% observed a single time. The chain joins TRBV5-6 to TRBJ1-2; D not certain. Sequencing was carried out using peripheral blood. The source of this sequence is a middle-aged man with acute or convalescent COVID-19. The CDR3 DNA reads as TGTGCCAGCAGCTTGGGGGCAGAGATAAACTATGGCTACACCTTC. Protein sequence: CASSLGAEINYGYTF.